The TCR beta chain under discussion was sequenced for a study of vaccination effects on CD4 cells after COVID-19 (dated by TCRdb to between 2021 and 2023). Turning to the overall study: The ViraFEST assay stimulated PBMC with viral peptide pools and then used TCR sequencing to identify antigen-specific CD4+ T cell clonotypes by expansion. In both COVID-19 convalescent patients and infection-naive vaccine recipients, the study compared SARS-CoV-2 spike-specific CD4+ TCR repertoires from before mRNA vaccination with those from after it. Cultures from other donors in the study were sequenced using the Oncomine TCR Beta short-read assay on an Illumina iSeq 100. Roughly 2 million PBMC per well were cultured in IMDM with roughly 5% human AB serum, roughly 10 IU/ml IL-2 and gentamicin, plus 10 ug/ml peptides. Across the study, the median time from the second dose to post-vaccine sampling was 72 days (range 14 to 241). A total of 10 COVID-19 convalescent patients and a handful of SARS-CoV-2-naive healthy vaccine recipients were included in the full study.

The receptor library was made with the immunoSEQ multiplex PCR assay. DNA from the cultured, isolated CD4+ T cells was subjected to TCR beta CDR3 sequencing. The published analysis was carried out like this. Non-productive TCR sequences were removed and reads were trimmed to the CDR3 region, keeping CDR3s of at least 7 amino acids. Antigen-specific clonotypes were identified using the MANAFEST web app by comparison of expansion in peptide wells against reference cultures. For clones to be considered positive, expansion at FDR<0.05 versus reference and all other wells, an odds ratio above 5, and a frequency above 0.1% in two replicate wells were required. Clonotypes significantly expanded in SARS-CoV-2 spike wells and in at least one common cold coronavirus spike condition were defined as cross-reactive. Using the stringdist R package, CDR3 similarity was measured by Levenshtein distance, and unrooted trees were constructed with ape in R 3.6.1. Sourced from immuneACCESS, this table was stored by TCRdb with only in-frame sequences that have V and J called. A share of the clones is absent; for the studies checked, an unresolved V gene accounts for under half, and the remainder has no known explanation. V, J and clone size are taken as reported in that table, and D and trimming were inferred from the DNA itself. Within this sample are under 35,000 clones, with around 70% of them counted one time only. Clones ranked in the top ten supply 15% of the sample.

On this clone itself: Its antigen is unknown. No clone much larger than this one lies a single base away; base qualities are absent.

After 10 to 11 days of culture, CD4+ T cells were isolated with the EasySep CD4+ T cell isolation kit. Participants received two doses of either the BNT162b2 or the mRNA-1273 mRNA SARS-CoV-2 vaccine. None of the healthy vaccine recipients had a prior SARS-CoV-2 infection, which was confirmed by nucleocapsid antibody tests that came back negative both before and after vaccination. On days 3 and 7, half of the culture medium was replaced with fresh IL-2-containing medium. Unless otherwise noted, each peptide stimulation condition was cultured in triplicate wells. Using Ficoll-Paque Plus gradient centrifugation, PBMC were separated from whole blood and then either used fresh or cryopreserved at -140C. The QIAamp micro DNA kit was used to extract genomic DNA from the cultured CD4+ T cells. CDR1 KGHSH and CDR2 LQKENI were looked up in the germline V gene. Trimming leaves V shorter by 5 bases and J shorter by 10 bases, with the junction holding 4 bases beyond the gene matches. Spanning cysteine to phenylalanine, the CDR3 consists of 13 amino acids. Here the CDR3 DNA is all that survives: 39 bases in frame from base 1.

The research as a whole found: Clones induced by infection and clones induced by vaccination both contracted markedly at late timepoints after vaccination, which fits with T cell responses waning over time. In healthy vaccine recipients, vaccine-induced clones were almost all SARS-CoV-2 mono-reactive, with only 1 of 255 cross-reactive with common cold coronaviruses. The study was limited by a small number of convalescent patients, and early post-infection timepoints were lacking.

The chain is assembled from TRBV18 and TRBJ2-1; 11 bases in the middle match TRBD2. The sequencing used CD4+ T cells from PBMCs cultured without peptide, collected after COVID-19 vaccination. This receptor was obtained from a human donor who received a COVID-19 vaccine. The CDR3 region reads CASSTGTSGEQFF. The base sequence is TGTGCCAGCTCAACAGGGACTAGCGGCGAGCAGTTCTTC.